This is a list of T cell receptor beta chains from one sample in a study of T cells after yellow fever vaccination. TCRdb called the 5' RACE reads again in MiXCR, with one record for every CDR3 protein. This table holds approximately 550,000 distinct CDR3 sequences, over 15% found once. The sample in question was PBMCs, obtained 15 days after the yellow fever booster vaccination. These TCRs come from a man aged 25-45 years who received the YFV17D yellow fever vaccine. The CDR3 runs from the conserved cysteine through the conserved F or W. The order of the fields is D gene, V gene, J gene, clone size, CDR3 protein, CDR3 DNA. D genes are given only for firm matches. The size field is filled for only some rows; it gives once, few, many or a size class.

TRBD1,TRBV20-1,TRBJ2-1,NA,CSATGTGMGYNEQFF,TGCAGTGCTACCGGGACAGGGATGGGCTACAATGAGCAGTTCTTC
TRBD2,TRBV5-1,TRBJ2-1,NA,CASSLGASGTYNEQFF,TGCGCCAGCAGCTTGGGGGCTAGCGGCACCTACAATGAGCAGTTCTTC
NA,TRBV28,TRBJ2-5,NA,CASSFGAGAETQYF,TGTGCCAGCAGTTTTGGCGCAGGGGCAGAGACCCAGTACTTC
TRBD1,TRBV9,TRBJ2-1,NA,CASSENRGSYNEQFF,TGTGCCAGCAGCGAGAACAGGGGGTCCTACAATGAGCAGTTCTTC
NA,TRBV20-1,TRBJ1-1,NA,CSARGGNIMNTEAFF,TGCAGTGCTAGGGGAGGGAACATCATGAACACTGAAGCTTTCTTT
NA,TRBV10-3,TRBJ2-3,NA,CAISISGSTDTQYF,TGTGCCATCAGTATTAGCGGAAGCACAGATACGCAGTATTTT
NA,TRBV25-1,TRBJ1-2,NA,CASSEWAANANGYTF,TGTGCCAGCAGTGAATGGGCAGCTAATGCCAATGGCTACACCTTC
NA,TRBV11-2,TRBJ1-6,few,CASSLGVSNNSPLHF,TGTGCCAGCAGCTTAGGCGTCAGCAATAATTCACCCCTCCACTTT
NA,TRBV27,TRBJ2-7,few,CASSFDFLREQYF,TGTGCCAGCAGTTTCGACTTCCTTAGAGAGCAGTACTTC
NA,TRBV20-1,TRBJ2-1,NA,CSAIPGASYNEQFF,TGCAGTGCTATTCCGGGGGCTTCCTACAATGAGCAGTTCTTC
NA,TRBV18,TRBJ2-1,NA,CASSPGASSYNEQFF,TGTGCCAGCTCACCGGGGGCTAGCTCCTACAATGAGCAGTTCTTC
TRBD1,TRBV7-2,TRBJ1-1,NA,CASSLGQGWSGKAFF,TGTGCCAGCAGCCTAGGACAGGGGTGGAGTGGCAAAGCTTTCTTT
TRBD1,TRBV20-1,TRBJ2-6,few,CSARQSGTGGVGSGANVLTF,TGCAGTGCTAGACAATCCGGGACAGGGGGCGTCGGCTCTGGGGCCAACGTCCTGACTTTC
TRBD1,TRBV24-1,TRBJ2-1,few,CATSDFGQGVGNEQFF,TGTGCCACCAGTGATTTTGGACAGGGGGTCGGGAATGAGCAGTTCTTC
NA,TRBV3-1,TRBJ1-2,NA,CASSQESEAGDGYTF,TGTGCCAGCAGCCAAGAATCAGAAGCAGGGGATGGCTACACCTTC
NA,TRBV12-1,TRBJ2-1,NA,CASSSGHPCNEQFF,TGTGCCAGCAGCTCTGGGCACCCCTGCAATGAGCAGTTCTTC
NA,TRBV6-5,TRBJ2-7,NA,CASSYSGARVGYEQYF,TGTGCCAGCAGTTACTCAGGTGCCAGGGTAGGATACGAGCAGTACTTC
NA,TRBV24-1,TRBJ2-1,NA,CATSDSTGKSYNEQFF,TGTGCCACCAGTGATTCCACGGGGAAATCCTACAATGAGCAGTTCTTC
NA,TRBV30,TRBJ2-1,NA,CAWSPPGLRNEQFF,TGTGCCTGGAGTCCGCCTGGATTGCGGAATGAGCAGTTCTTC
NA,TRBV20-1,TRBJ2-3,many,CSARKTSRSTDTQYF,TGCAGTGCTAGAAAGACTAGTAGAAGCACAGATACGCAGTATTTT
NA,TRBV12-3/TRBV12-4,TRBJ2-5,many,CASSFASEKTQYF,TGTGCCAGCAGTTTTGCTAGCGAGAAGACCCAGTACTTC
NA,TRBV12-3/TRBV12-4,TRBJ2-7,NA,CASSLAPSPDEQYF,TGTGCCAGCAGTTTAGCGCCAAGCCCCGACGAGCAGTACTTC
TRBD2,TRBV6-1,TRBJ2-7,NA,CASGESGRTYEQYF,TGTGCCAGCGGCGAAAGCGGGAGGACCTACGAGCAGTACTTC
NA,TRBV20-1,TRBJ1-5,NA,CSARVSGRGNQPQHF,TGCAGTGCTAGGGTGTCCGGCCGGGGCAATCAGCCCCAGCATTTT
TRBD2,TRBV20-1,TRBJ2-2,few,CSAWLAGTGELFF,TGCAGTGCATGGTTAGCGGGAACCGGGGAGCTGTTTTTT
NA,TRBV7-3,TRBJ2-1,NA,CASSLTGIEQFF,TGTGCCAGCAGCTTAACTGGGATAGAGCAGTTCTTC
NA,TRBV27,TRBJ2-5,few,CASSLSMRGSQETQYF,TGTGCCAGCAGTTTATCGATGAGGGGGTCCCAAGAGACCCAGTACTTC
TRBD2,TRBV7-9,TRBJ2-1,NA,CASSPKTSGRDEQFF,TGTGCCAGCAGCCCCAAGACTAGCGGGAGAGATGAGCAGTTCTTC
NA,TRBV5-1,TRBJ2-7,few,CASSSDSTSYEQYF,TGCGCCAGCAGCTCAGACAGTACCTCCTACGAGCAGTACTTC
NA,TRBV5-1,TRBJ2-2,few,CASSLEYFNTGELFF,TGCGCCAGCAGCTTGGAGTATTTTAACACCGGGGAGCTGTTTTTT
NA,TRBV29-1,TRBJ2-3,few,CSVEDTVLRDTQYF,TGCAGCGTTGAAGACACAGTGCTTCGGGATACGCAGTATTTT
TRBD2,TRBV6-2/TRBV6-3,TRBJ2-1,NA,CASSYFAGGPQLYNEQFF,TGTGCCAGCAGTTACTTTGCGGGAGGGCCTCAGCTCTACAATGAGCAGTTCTTC
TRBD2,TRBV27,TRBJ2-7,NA,CASSPYAGDYEQYF,TGTGCCAGCAGTCCCTACGCGGGAGACTACGAGCAGTACTTC
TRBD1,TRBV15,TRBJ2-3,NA,CATSREGQASTDTQYF,TGTGCCACCAGCAGAGAGGGACAGGCGAGCACAGATACGCAGTATTTT
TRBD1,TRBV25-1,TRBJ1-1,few,CASRTGMSNEAFF,TGTGCCAGCCGGACAGGGATGTCAAATGAAGCTTTCTTT
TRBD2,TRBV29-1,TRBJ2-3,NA,CSVLAGDTDTQYF,TGCAGCGTCCTAGCGGGAGACACAGATACGCAGTATTTT
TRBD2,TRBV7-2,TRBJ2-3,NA,CASSLSGSAADTQYF,TGTGCCAGCAGCCTTAGCGGGAGTGCCGCAGATACGCAGTATTTT
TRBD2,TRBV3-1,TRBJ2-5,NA,CASSQDRASGRGETQYF,TGTGCCAGCAGCCAAGATCGGGCTAGCGGGAGAGGTGAGACCCAGTACTTC
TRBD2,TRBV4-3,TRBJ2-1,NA,CASSQVSGSAGSYNEQFF,TGCGCCAGCAGCCAAGTTAGCGGGAGCGCCGGTTCCTACAATGAGCAGTTCTTC
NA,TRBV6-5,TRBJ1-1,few,CASSYTANTEAFF,TGTGCCAGCAGTTACACCGCGAACACTGAAGCTTTCTTT
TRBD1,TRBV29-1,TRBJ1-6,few,CSVRDSGSPLHF,TGCAGCGTCCGGGACAGCGGTTCACCCCTCCACTTT
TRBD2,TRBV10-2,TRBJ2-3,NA,CACRTSGNTDTQYF,TGCGCCTGCCGGACTAGCGGGAACACAGATACGCAGTATTTT